This T cell receptor (beta chain) was sequenced during a study of beta chain features in type 1 diabetes. TCRB transcripts that were expressed got sequenced, as all of the isolated RNA had been reverse transcribed. Produced via immunoSEQ multiplex PCR; TCRdb's table is partial and in-frame only. Seen here are about 410,000 clones, about 14% observed once, and the top ten hold 0.035% to 0.045%. This CDR3 region has 19 residues. Unmatched junction bases numbered 11, after V lost 0 bases and J lost 2 bases. Germline CDR1 SGHVS, CDR2 FQNEAQ. This clone has only a few counts. The sample was naive CD4+ T cells from blood. The TCR comes from a man aged 25 to 40 in good health. This chain links TRBV7-8 with TRBJ2-7; TRBD2 aligns across 12 bases. Here the CDR3 DNA reads TGTGCCAGCAGCTTAGCACTAGCGGGGGGACGAGGCGGTGCCTACGAGCAGTACTTC. It is translated as CASSLALAGGRGGAYEQYF.